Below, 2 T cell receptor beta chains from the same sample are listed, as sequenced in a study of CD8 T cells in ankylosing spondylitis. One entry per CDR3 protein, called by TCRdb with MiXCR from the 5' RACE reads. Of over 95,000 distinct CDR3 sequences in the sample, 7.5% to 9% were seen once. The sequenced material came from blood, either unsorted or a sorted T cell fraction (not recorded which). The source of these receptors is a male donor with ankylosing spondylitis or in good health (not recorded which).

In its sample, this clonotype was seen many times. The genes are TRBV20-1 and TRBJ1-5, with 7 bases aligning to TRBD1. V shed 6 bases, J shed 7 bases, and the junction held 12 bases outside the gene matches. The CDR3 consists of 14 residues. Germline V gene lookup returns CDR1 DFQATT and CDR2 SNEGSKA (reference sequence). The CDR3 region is CSALDRVGVQPQHF. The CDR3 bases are TGCAGTGCCCTTGACAGGGTTGGAGTGCAGCCCCAGCATTTT.

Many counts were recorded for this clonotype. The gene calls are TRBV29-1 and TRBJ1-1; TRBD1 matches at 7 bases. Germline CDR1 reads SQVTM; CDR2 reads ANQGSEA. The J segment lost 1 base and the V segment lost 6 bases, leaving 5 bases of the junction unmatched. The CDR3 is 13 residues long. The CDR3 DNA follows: TGCAGCGTAGAGACAGGGAAGAACACTGAAGCTTTCTTT. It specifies CSVETGKNTEAFF. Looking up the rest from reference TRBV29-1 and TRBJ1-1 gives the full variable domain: SAVISQKPSRDICQRGTSLTIQCQVDSQVTMMFWYRQQPGQSLTLIATANQGSEATYESGFVIDKFPISRPNLTFSTLTVSNMSPEDSSIYLCSVETGKNTEAFFGQGTRLTVV.